Described below is a single TCR beta chain sequence and its context. Its specificity is not known. Amplification of the TCR beta CDR3 regions used RNA transcripts (as template). Amplification began with first-round RT-PCR using HTBI primers, then second-round multiplex PCR was performed. TCRdb re-derived calls from the multiplex PCR reads in MiXCR, one entry per CDR3 protein. In the table there are about half a million distinct CDR3 sequences, about an eighth of which are singletons. The source of the sample is a study of Graves' ophthalmopathy and Graves' hyperthyroidism. Findings of the study overall: Predictions made by the model for ophthalmopathy progression reached 70.59% sensitivity and 72% to 85% specificity. Most expanded clonotypes from thyroid (those above 0.001 frequency) were also found in blood.

Other autoimmune disease, uncontrolled infection, pregnancy and lactation led to exclusion. The CDR3 sequence is 14 residues long. V lost 5 bases to trimming and J lost 2 bases; unmatched junction nucleotides: 5. Germline V gene sequence: CDR1 GTSNPN, CDR2 SVGIG (reference sequence). This clonotype was sampled from a woman in her thirties with Graves' ophthalmopathy. V usage is TRBV30 and J usage is TRBJ1-5; 8 positions agree with TRBD1. Sequenced input: blood. The CDR3: CAWAPGQGNQPQHF. The CDR3 DNA follows: TGTGCCTGGGCGCCGGGACAGGGCAATCAGCCCCAGCATTTT.